The 21 T cell receptor beta chains below were found in one sample sequenced in a study of T-cell reconstitution after alpha-beta-depleted transplantation in children. The authors prepared the TCRbeta library with unique molecular identifiers. In TCRdb, the PCR reads were re-called with MiXCR into one record per CDR3 protein. The sample consists of roughly 420,000 distinct CDR3 sequences, around 15% of them appearing once. The material sequenced was PBMCs, mostly from graft donor cells, taken 360 days after TCRalphabeta/CD19-depleted stem cell transplant. These receptors originate from a boy in the first two years of life who had a stem cell transplant for Wiskott-Aldrich syndrome, so the T cells may come from the graft donor.

The rearrangement joins TRBV6-5 to TRBJ2-7; tentatively, D is TRBD2 (6 bases). Germline loops: CDR1 MNHEY, CDR2 SVGAGI. V was trimmed by 8 bases and J by 3 bases, leaving 20 bases between them. This CDR3 has 15 amino acids. CDR3 loop: CASGGSGGTYYEQYF. For the CDR3, the DNA is TGTGCCAGCGGCGGGTCTGGAGGGACTTACTACGAGCAGTACTTC.

The chain couples TRBV25-1 to TRBJ2-6; no clear D gene. The germline V and J ends were trimmed by 3 bases and 1 base, with 7 bases remaining between them. The CDR3 length is 15 residues. Germline V gene sequence: CDR1 MGHDK, CDR2 SYGVNS. The CDR3 here is CASSESGSGANVLTF. Here the CDR3 DNA reads TGTGCCAGCAGTGAGAGTGGGTCTGGGGCCAACGTCCTGACTTTC.

The chain couples TRBV5-1 to TRBJ2-2, with a tentative D call TRBD2 (5 bases). The CDR3 runs to 15 residues. The V gene's germline CDR1 is SGHRS and CDR2 YFSETQ. The ends were cut back, 6 bases at V and 0 bases at J, with 12 bases in the middle. The CDR3 DNA reads TGCGCCAGCAAAGAGGACTTAACGAACACCGGGGAGCTGTTTTTT. Translating it yields CASKEDLTNTGELFF.

This clonotype was seen more than once but under ten times. The J gene is TRBJ1-1, the V gene TRBV2; unclear D gene. Trimming left V 6 bases short and J 1 base short, with 6 bases between. CDR3 length: 12 amino acids. Germline V gene lookup returns CDR1 SNHLY and CDR2 FYNNEI. The CDR3 loop reads CASRVRNTEAFF. CDR3 DNA sequence: TGTGCCAGCAGGGTTAGGAACACTGAAGCTTTCTTT.

This clonotype was observed a handful of times. The chain links TRBV12-5 to TRBJ2-4; D gene unclear. V was pared by 2 bases and J by 6 bases, with 8 bases between. The CDR3 runs to 13 residues. CDR1 LGHNT and CDR2 FRNRAP come from the germline V gene. The CDR3 DNA reads as TGTGCTAGTGGTTTGTCCGGAACAAACATTCAGTACTTC. This sequence encodes CASGLSGTNIQYF.

The J gene is TRBJ2-5, the V gene TRBV11-2, with D tentatively TRBD1 (6 bases). The germline gives CDR1 SGHAT, CDR2 FQNNGV. This CDR3 region has 14 residues. Trimming shortened V by 4 bases and J by 1 base, and 10 bases separated the two germline ends. The CDR3 sequence is CASSYRQVQETQYF. In nucleotides, the CDR3 is TGTGCCAGCAGCTACCGACAGGTCCAAGAGACCCAGTACTTC.

Only a few counts were recorded for this clonotype. The chain combines TRBV7-8 with TRBJ2-1, with TRBD2 matching over 10 bases. Germline V CDR1 and CDR2: SGHVS, FQNEAQ. The CDR3 contains 16 residues. V was clipped by 5 bases and J by 4 bases; unmatched bases: 8. The chain's CDR3 is CASSKAGGPRYNEQFF. Here the CDR3 DNA reads TGTGCCAGCAGCAAAGCGGGGGGGCCGAGGTACAATGAGCAGTTCTTC.

The chain uses TRBV29-1 and TRBJ2-1; perhaps TRBD2 as D (5 bases). CDR3 length equals 14 residues. Trimming took 3 bases from V and 7 from J, leaving 16 bases between them. In germline, CDR1 is SQVTM, CDR2 ANQGSEA. The CDR3 is CSVDQALPGNEQFF. The CDR3 region has the DNA TGCAGCGTTGATCAGGCTTTGCCGGGGAATGAGCAGTTCTTC.

The chain couples TRBV4-1 to TRBJ2-4; 10 nucleotides line up with TRBD2. Germline V gene sequence: CDR1 MGHRA, CDR2 YSYEKL. The J segment lost 8 bases and the V segment lost 4 bases, leaving 14 bases of the junction unmatched. The CDR3 contains 17 residues. CDR3 nucleotides: TGCGCCAGCAGCCCCCGGATAGCGGGGGGTATAAGAGACATTCAGTACTTC. It codes for CASSPRIAGGIRDIQYF.

V usage is TRBV10-3 and J usage is TRBJ2-7; 7 nucleotides match TRBD1. Germline CDR1 and CDR2: ENHRY and SYGVKD. The CDR3 is 15 amino acids. The ends lost 3 bases at V and 4 bases at J; junction bases unmatched: 9. CDR3 DNA sequence: TGTGCCATCAGTGACCCGGCAGGGGGTGTATACGAGCAGTACTTC. Amino acid sequence: CAISDPAGGVYEQYF.

Turning to this clonotype: Compared with germline, one end of the junction differs, possibly owing to a read error. The V call is TRBV4-3, the J call TRBJ2-1; D is possibly TRBD1 (5 bases). CDR3 length: 13 residues. Looked up from germline, CDR1 is LGHNA and CDR2 is YSLEER. The CDR3 region has the DNA TGCGCCAGCAGCCAAGATTCAGGGTTACCAGGGTGCTTC. Its protein product is CASSQDSGLPGCF.

This chain joins TRBV7-2 and TRBJ2-3; the match to TRBD2 covers 7 bases. Trimming cost V 2 bases and J 1 base; bases outside gene matches: 6. Germline V CDR1 and CDR2: SGHTA, FQGNSA. The CDR3 has 16 amino acids. CDR3 DNA: TGTGCCAGCAGCTTAATTTGGGGGAGGGGCACAGATACGCAGTATTTT. Protein product: CASSLIWGRGTDTQYF.

The table lists this clonotype with a few counts. The rearrangement links TRBV12-3 or TRBV12-4 to TRBJ1-5; D possibly corresponds to TRBD1 (5 bases). The V end was cut by 6 bases, the J end by 4 bases, with 16 bases between. The length of the CDR3 is 15 residues. In DNA, the CDR3 is TGTGCCAGCAGCCTCAGGGAAAAACTGAATCAGCCCCAGCATTTT. Residues: CASSLREKLNQPQHF.

In its sample, this clonotype was seen a few times. One junction end does not reproduce the germline sequence, and a read error may be involved. The chain links TRBV7-9 to TRBJ2-2; D might be TRBD2 (7 bases). The V gene's germline CDR1 is SEHNR and CDR2 FQNEAQ (reference sequence). This CDR3 has 15 amino acids. DNA of the CDR3: TGTGCCAGCAGTTTAGGGGGGGCGCAAACCGGGGAGCTGTTTTTT. This encodes CASSLGGAQTGELFF.

This clonotype showed up many times. The chain carries TRBV6-2 or TRBV6-3 and TRBJ2-1; perhaps D is TRBD1 or TRBD2 (5 bases each). Germline loops: CDR1 MNHEY, CDR2 SVGEGT. V dropped 8 bases and J dropped 12 bases, with 17 bases sitting between them. This CDR3 has 12 amino acids. The CDR3 DNA reads as TGTGCCAGCGCTAGACAGTTACTAGGGCAGTTCTTC. Encoded protein: CASARQLLGQFF.

This clonotype has only a few counts. The CDR3 sequence is CASSPPGRKTYGYTF. The CDR3 nucleotides are TGTGCCAGCAGCCCCCCGGGACGGAAGACCTATGGCTACACCTTC. The chain has TRBV12-3 or TRBV12-4 and TRBJ1-2, with a tentative D call TRBD1 (5 bases). The CDR3 loop spans 15 amino acids. Trimming removed 6 bases at V and 4 bases at J, with 18 bases between.

The V call is TRBV20-1, the J call TRBJ2-1; 9 bases line up with TRBD2. The CDR3 runs to 17 residues. Unmatched junction bases numbered 7, after V lost 1 base and J lost 0 bases. Germline loops: CDR1 DFQATT, CDR2 SNEGSKA (reference sequence). Written as DNA, the CDR3 is TGCAGTGCTAGAGCGCTAGCGGGGAGTAGCTCCTACAATGAGCAGTTCTTC. It translates to CSARALAGSSSYNEQFF.

J is TRBJ1-6 and V is TRBV4-1; D unclear. V was clipped by 2 bases and J by 8 bases, with 7 bases between them. Germline-derived CDR1 and CDR2 are MGHRA and YSYEKL. This CDR3 is 13 amino acids long. The CDR3 sequence: CASSQFRDSPLHF. In DNA form, the CDR3 reads TGCGCCAGCAGCCAATTTCGGGATTCACCCCTCCACTTT.

The chain uses TRBV5-1 and TRBJ1-1, with no clear D. This CDR3 contains 13 residues. The germline CDR1 and CDR2 sequences are SGHRS and YFSETQ. The V end lost 2 bases, the J end lost 8 bases, and 13 bases lay between the germline ends. The CDR3 sequence is CASSFRGPGEAFF. The CDR3 DNA sequence: TGCGCCAGCAGCTTTAGAGGGCCGGGGGAAGCTTTCTTT. Full variable domain (missing parts from reference TRBV5-1 and TRBJ1-1): KAGVTQTPRYLIKTRGQQVTLSCSPISGHRSVSWYQQTPGQGLQFLFEYFSETQRNKGNFPGRFSGRQFSNSRSEMNVSTLELGDSALYLCASSFRGPGEAFFGQGTRLTVV.

The V call is TRBV24-1, the J call TRBJ2-3, with 7 bases aligning to TRBD1. The ends lost 6 bases at V and 5 bases at J; junction bases unmatched: 10. CDR1 and CDR2 (germline): KGHDR, SFDVKD. This CDR3 spans 15 amino acids. In DNA, the CDR3 is TGTGCCACCAGTCCTACAGGGGTTTTGGGAGATACGCAGTATTTT. It is translated as CATSPTGVLGDTQYF.

V usage is TRBV10-3 and J usage is TRBJ2-6, with D unresolved. Germline assignment: CDR1 ENHRY and CDR2 SYGVKD. Trimming shortened V by 2 bases and J by 0 bases, and 5 bases separated the two germline ends. The CDR3 contains 15 residues. The CDR3 spells CAISETPSGANVLTF. CDR3 in DNA: TGTGCCATCAGTGAGACACCCTCTGGGGCCAACGTCCTGACTTTC.